The rows below give T cell receptor beta chains drawn from one sample of a study of cytomegalovirus exposure and HLA in healthy donors. Clones were read by immunoSEQ multiplex PCR, and TCRdb kept only the in-frame ones, dropping some. The repertoire holds about 240,000 clones, roughly four fifths seen once, with almost 8% in the top ten. Sequencing input: PBMCs. Receptors were obtained from a woman in her fifties or sixties in good health and CMV-seropositive. Each CDR3 is given with its conserved first and last residue. The D gene is left open where the match is weak. Rows may omit the clone size; those that give it use once, few, many or a size class.

D,J,V,size,DNA,CDR3
TRBD2,TRBJ2-3,TRBV5-1,-,TGCGCCAGCAGCTCGCGGACTAGTTCAGATACGCAGTATTTT,CASSSRTSSDTQYF
TRBD2,TRBJ2-4,TRBV6-5,-,TGTGCCAGCAGCGGTAGCGGGAGGGCGAACATTCAGTACTTC,CASSGSGRANIQYF
TRBD1,TRBJ2-3,TRBV19,-,TGTGCCAGTAGTTGGGGGACAGGGGGCACAGATACGCAGTATTTT,CASSWGTGGTDTQYF
-,TRBJ2-1,TRBV7-9,-,TGTTCCAGCAGCGAAATCGACCCTAGCTCCTACAATGAGCAGTTCTTC,CSSSEIDPSSYNEQFF
TRBD1,TRBJ1-2,TRBV27,-,TGTGCCAGCAGCCCTAAAAGGGACAGGGGGCGCGGCTATGGCTACACCTTC,CASSPKRDRGRGYGYTF
TRBD2,TRBJ2-5,TRBV7-9,-,TGTGCCAGCAGCTTAGTTCGGCTAGCGGGCGAGACCCAGTACTTC,CASSLVRLAGETQYF
-,TRBJ1-1,TRBV2,-,TGTGCCAGCATCTTTCTAGTTGGGAACACTGAAGCTTTCTTT,CASIFLVGNTEAFF
-,TRBJ1-2,TRBV7-9,-,TGTGCCAGCAGCCACTGGAACAGGGAACGTCCGGATGGCTACACCTTC,CASSHWNRERPDGYTF
-,TRBJ2-7,TRBV5-6,-,TGTGCCAGCAGCTCAACTGGTGTGTCCTACGAGCAGTACTTC,CASSSTGVSYEQYF
TRBD1,TRBJ2-1,TRBV29-1,-,TGCAGCGTTTACAGGGGGGACGGTAGGAATGAGCAGTTCTTC,CSVYRGDGRNEQFF
TRBD2,TRBJ2-4,TRBV15,-,TGTGCCACCAGCGGAAGACTAGCCTCCCGGAGGAACATTCAGTACTTC,CATSGRLASRRNIQYF
TRBD1,TRBJ2-2,TRBV5-1,once,TGCGCCAGCGGAACAGGGGGAAGCGGGGAGCTGTTTTTT,CASGTGGSGELFF
-,TRBJ1-5,TRBV6-1,-,TGTGCCAGCAGTGAAATAGGAGGGAGTCAGCCCCAGCATTTT,CASSEIGGSQPQHF
TRBD1,TRBJ1-4,TRBV27,-,TGTGCCAGCAGCCGCTATCTCGGGACAGGGGCTGAAAAACTGTTTTTT,CASSRYLGTGAEKLFF
TRBD1,TRBJ1-4,TRBV23-1,-,TGCGCCAGCAGTTCTAGACAGGGCGGGGATGAAAAACTGTTTTTT,CASSSRQGGDEKLFF
TRBD1,TRBJ1-2,TRBV19,-,TGTGCCAGTAGCATAGGGACAGGAGGTGGCTACACCTTC,CASSIGTGGGYTF
-,TRBJ2-4,TRBV2,-,TGTGCCAGCAGTGACTCCGGGGCCAAAAACATTCAGTACTTC,CASSDSGAKNIQYF
-,TRBJ1-2,TRBV5-1,-,TGCGCCAGCAGCTTGGCACAGACCTATGGCTACACCTTC,CASSLAQTYGYTF
TRBD2,TRBJ2-1,TRBV7-3,-,TGTGCCAGCAGCCTCCAGGGAGCGGGGTCCTACAATGAGCAGTTCTTC,CASSLQGAGSYNEQFF
-,TRBJ2-1,TRBV27,-,TGTGCCAGCAGTTCCCCCCCAGCGAATGAGCAGTTCTTC,CASSSPPANEQFF
TRBD2,TRBJ2-5,TRBV30,-,TGTGCCCCGCTAACGGGGAGGGGCAAAGAGACCCAGTACTTC,CAPLTGRGKETQYF
TRBD1,TRBJ1-4,TRBV2,few,TGTGCCAGCAGTACAGGGGGTCGGGCTAATGAAAAACTGTTTTTT,CASSTGGRANEKLFF
-,TRBJ2-7,TRBV5-4,-,TGTGCCAGCAGCTTGGCTTCTCGGGGAGGAGGCTACGAGCAGTACTTC,CASSLASRGGGYEQYF